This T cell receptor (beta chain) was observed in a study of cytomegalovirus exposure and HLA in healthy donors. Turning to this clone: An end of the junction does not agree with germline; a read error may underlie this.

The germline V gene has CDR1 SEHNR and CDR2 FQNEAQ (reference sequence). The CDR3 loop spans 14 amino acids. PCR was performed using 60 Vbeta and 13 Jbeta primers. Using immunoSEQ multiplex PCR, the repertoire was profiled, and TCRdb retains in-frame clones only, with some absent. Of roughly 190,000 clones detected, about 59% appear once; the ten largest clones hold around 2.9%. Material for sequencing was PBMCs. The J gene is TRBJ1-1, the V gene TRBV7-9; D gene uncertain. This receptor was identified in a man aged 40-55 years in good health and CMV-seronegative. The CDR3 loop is CSSSPSPGNTEAFF. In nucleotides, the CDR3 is TGTTCCAGCAGCCCTAGTCCGGGTAACACTGAAGCTTTCTTT.